This TCR beta chain came from a study of tumor and adjacent non-tumor tissue in lung cancer. In the study overall: Patients comprised about a dozen adenocarcinoma, a couple of squamous cell carcinoma and 1 small cell lung cancer.

Study observations and caveats: Top 100 clones took a larger repertoire share in normal lung. Tumor TCR diversity, when higher, was linked to shorter survival.

With respect to this clonotype: What it binds is not known. The germline gene is not matched at one end of the junction; a read error may be the cause.

The CDR3 consists of 13 residues. Germline V gene data show CDR1 as SQVTM and CDR2 as ANQGSEA. The template was RNA from unsorted bulk tissue. The library came from three nested PCR rounds adapted from ARM-PCR protocols. TCRdb reprocessed the multiplex PCR reads with MiXCR, giving one entry per CDR3 protein. The sample contains 78,000 or so distinct CDR3 sequences, over 75% of which appear only once. The sequencing input was lung tumor tissue. J is TRBJ2-5 and V is TRBV29-1; D gene unclear. The receptor comes from a woman aged 45-65 years with non-small cell lung cancer. The CDR3 DNA reads as TGCAGCGTTGAGGGGATAGTAGAAGAGACCCAATACTTC. Its translation: CSVEGIVEETQYF.